The entry below gives a single T cell receptor (beta chain) sequence along with its context. What it recognizes is unknown. This sample stems from a study of cytomegalovirus exposure and HLA in healthy donors. Study-wide results and caveats: The study reported that TCR beta sequences accurately predicted HLA-A and HLA-B alleles in most subjects.

PCR amplification relied on 60 Vbeta primers (plus 13 Jbeta primers). The table came from immunoSEQ multiplex PCR; TCRdb's copy has only in-frame clones and leaves some out. The repertoire holds 200,000 to 250,000 clones, approximately 78% seen once, with 3% to 4% in the top ten. Trimming removed 4 bases from V and 4 bases from J, with 11 bases in between. CDR1 and CDR2 (germline): SGHRS, YFSETQ. The CDR3 covers 13 residues. This rearrangement joins TRBV5-1 to TRBJ1-2; D ambiguous. This sequence was found in a male donor in good health and CMV-seronegative. Sequenced sample: PBMCs. The DNA of the CDR3 is TGCGCCAGCAGCCCAGCGGAGCCCTATGGCTACACCTTC. It specifies CASSPAEPYGYTF.